This T cell receptor (beta chain) appears in the sequencing data of a study of regulatory T cells in long-lasting Graves disease. Background on the study: Over 5 years of antithyroid drugs with positive TSH receptor antibodies was taken to mean persistent Graves' disease. General study points: The study found lower TCR diversity in persistent Graves' patients than in newly diagnosed ones.

Time point reported: persistent/refractory GD, antithyroid drugs over 5 years with positive TRAb. RNA extracted from PBMCs served as the sequencing template. Points on this clonotype: What it binds is unknown. It may be a read error: a sequence one base away is much more abundant.

Sequencing libraries for TCR beta were prepared with iRepertoire HTBI primers and Arm-PCR of CDR3 regions. A single record per CDR3 protein comes from TCRdb applying MiXCR to the multiplex PCR reads. The sample lists about 400,000 distinct CDR3 sequences; less than 25% were seen once. In germline, CDR1 is KGHSH, CDR2 LQKENI. The CDR3 runs 13 residues. Trimming took 2 bases from V and 4 from J, leaving 8 bases between them. This specimen was peripheral blood mononuclear cells (PBMCs), taken when the disease was refractory, from a patient treated with antithyroid drugs. The chain couples TRBV18 to TRBJ1-2; no reliable D call. This clonotype was obtained from a female donor with Graves disease. The CDR3 coding sequence is TGTGCCAGCTCACCAGAGTTTCCCTATGGCTACACCTTC. As protein: CASSPEFPYGYTF. The whole variable domain, remainder taken from reference TRBV18 and TRBJ1-2, is NAGVMQNPRHLVRRRGQEARLRCSPMKGHSHVYWYRQLPEEGLKFMVYLQKENIIDESGMPKERFSAEFPKEGPSILRIQQVVRGDSAAYFCASSPEFPYGYTFGSGTRLTVV.